This TCR beta chain came from a study of shared clonotypes between healthy human individuals. In the source study's methods: ImmunoSEQ output lacked quality scores and full-length reads, limiting matched filtering. Assay: immunoSEQ multiplex PCR; the TCRdb copy retains only in-frame clones and omits some. For V, J and clone size, that table is used; D and trimming come from the DNA. In the table there are roughly 2 million clones, 85% to 95% of which are singletons. Study-wide findings and caveats: The study sampled only blood, and tissue repertoires likely differ. Depth of sequencing was expected to influence donor clonotype sharing.

The CDR3 is made up of 16 amino acids. The germline gives CDR1 SGHRS, CDR2 YFSETQ. The V end lost 0 bases, the J end lost 0 bases, and 7 bases lay between the germline ends. The study drew its donors from healthy HIV-negative adults without recent acute infections or vaccinations. Turning to this clone: Its antigen is unknown.

The chain uses TRBV5-1 and TRBJ2-6, with D possibly called TRBD1 or TRBD2 (5 bases each). The sequencing input was naive CD4+ T cells sorted from blood. Subset specified: CD45RA+ positively selected. The sequence was collected from a man aged 18 to 29 in good health. The DNA for the CDR3 is TGCGCCAGCAGCTTGGAGGGGAGCTCTGGGGCCAACGTCCTGACTTTC. Amino acid sequence: CASSLEGSSGANVLTF. The full variable domain, in which reference TRBV5-1 and TRBJ2-6 provide the parts outside the CDR3, is KAGVTQTPRYLIKTRGQQVTLSCSPISGHRSVSWYQQTPGQGLQFLFEYFSETQRNKGNFPGRFSGRQFSNSRSEMNVSTLELGDSALYLCASSLEGSSGANVLTFGAGSRLTVL.